This T cell receptor (beta chain) was identified during a study of blood T cells in healthy people across ages. Study-level findings and limits: Possibly confounding the expanded clonotype changes was the fact that donor CMV status was unknown.

Primers used in a second PCR of about 7 to 12 cycles were a sample-barcoded 5' primer and a J-beta primer mix. Unique molecular identifiers of 12 random nucleotides labeled each cDNA. TCRdb reprocessed the 5' RACE reads via MiXCR and lists one record per CDR3 protein. Of roughly 800,000 distinct CDR3 sequences in the sample, nearly 60% were seen once. Concerning this clonotype itself: The target antigen is unknown.

Germline V lookup: CDR1 DFQATT, CDR2 SNEGSKA (reference sequence). The junction had 11 bases not matched to a gene; V was cut back by 1 base and J by 7 bases. The CDR3 covers 17 residues. The sequencing input was blood. The source of this sequence is a man aged 25-45 years in good health. The chain uses TRBV20-1 and TRBJ2-1, with 12 bases matching TRBD2. The CDR3 spells CSARGLRLAGVGNEQFF. CDR3 DNA: TGCAGTGCTAGAGGTCTCAGACTAGCGGGAGTTGGTAATGAGCAGTTCTTC.